The 8 T cell receptor beta chains below come from one sample, sequenced in a study of T cell responses to AZD1222 COVID-19 vaccine. The table came from immunoSEQ multiplex PCR; TCRdb's copy has only in-frame clones and leaves some out. The profile shows approximately 150,000 clones, nearly 95% of them singletons. Sample: peripheral blood, taken on day 0 of AZD1222 vaccination. The receptors were sampled from an adult in good health.

This clone was seen a single time. The chain recombines TRBV6-5 with TRBJ2-5; D gene unclear. The germline CDR1 and CDR2 sequences are MNHEY and SVGAGI. This CDR3 comprises 15 residues. Trimming left V 5 bases short and J 0 bases short, with 13 bases between. As DNA, the CDR3 is TGTGCCAGCAGTCCGACCTACACTAACCAAGAGACCCAGTACTTC. Translated, it gives CASSPTYTNQETQYF.

The chain carries TRBV18 and TRBJ1-5; 12 bases fit TRBD1. This CDR3 region has 18 residues. V was clipped by 3 bases and J by 2 bases; unmatched bases: 8. The germline V gene encodes CDR1 KGHSH and CDR2 LQKENI. CDR3 sequence: CASSPVPGQGAGNQPQHF. In DNA form, the CDR3 reads TGTGCCAGCTCACCCGTCCCGGGACAGGGGGCTGGCAATCAGCCCCAGCATTTT.

This chain connects TRBV3-1 (or the pseudogene TRBV3-2) to TRBJ1-6; D is perhaps TRBD1 (5 bases). Germline loops: CDR1 LGHDT, CDR2 YNNKEL (reference sequence). The length of the CDR3 is 16 residues. V was clipped by 6 bases and J by 7 bases, with 19 bases between them. CDR3 sequence: CASSQKRGAGNSPLHF. The CDR3 nucleotides read TGTGCCAGCAGTCAAAAGCGGGGTGCAGGGAATTCACCCCTCCACTTT.

This chain links TRBV28 with TRBJ2-1; D uncertain. Per germline, CDR1 MDHEN and CDR2 SYDVKM. V gave up 3 bases and J gave up 5 bases, with 14 bases separating them. The CDR3 contains 15 residues. The CDR3 here is CASSFVRDFHNEQFF. CDR3 bases: TGTGCCAGCAGTTTCGTCCGAGACTTCCACAATGAGCAGTTCTTC.

The chain joins TRBV15 to TRBJ1-3, with D uncertain. CDR1 and CDR2 (germline): LNHNV, YYDKDF (reference sequence). Trimming cost V 0 bases and J 4 bases, with 13 bases left between them. CDR3 length: 16 amino acids. CDR3 sequence reads: CATSRDNLVAGNTIYF. The CDR3 nucleotides are TGTGCCACCAGCAGAGATAATTTGGTTGCAGGAAACACCATATATTTT.

This clone is a singleton in its sample. The chain joins TRBV19 to TRBJ1-6; 7 bases fit TRBD1. Germline values: CDR1 LNHDA, CDR2 SQIVND (reference sequence). The CDR3 runs 15 residues. J gave up 1 base and V 7 bases, and 4 bases lay outside the gene matches. The CDR3 DNA sequence: TGTGCCAGTACCATACAGGGGTCCTATAATTCACCCCTCCACTTT. This gives the protein CASTIQGSYNSPLHF.

The chain is built from TRBV7-8 and TRBJ1-1; tentative D call: TRBD1 (5 bases). Trimming stripped 3 bases from V and 3 bases from J, with 14 bases between. This CDR3 comprises 15 residues. CDR1 and CDR2 (germline): SGHVS, FQNEAQ. Here the CDR3 reads CASSLTRVFDTEAFF. CDR3 nucleotides: TGTGCCAGCAGCTTGACCAGGGTATTTGACACTGAAGCTTTCTTT. The full variable domain, rest sourced from reference TRBV7-8 and TRBJ1-1, is GAGVSQSPRYKVAKRGQDVALRCDPISGHVSLFWYQQALGQGPEFLTYFQNEAQLDKSGLPSDRFFAERPEGSVSTLKIQRTQQEDSAVYLCASSLTRVFDTEAFFGQGTRLTVV.

The chain recombines TRBV10-3 with TRBJ1-3, with 10 nucleotides matching TRBD1. CDR3 size: 18 residues. The junction had 11 bases not matched to a gene; V was cut back by 3 bases and J by 3 bases. Germline V gene lookup returns CDR1 ENHRY and CDR2 SYGVKD. This chain's CDR3 is CAISERGTGVRGGNTIYF. The CDR3 nucleotides read TGTGCCATCAGTGAAAGAGGGACAGGGGTCCGGGGTGGAAACACCATATATTTT.